The 20 T cell receptor beta chains below come from one sample, sequenced in a study of blood T cell repertoires in COVID-19. Profiling relied on immunoSEQ multiplex PCR, and the TCRdb table lists in-frame clones only, not all of them. The data contain about 190,000 clones, around 85% of them singletons. Sequenced: peripheral blood. The receptors come from an elderly man with COVID-19, enrolled during active disease.

The rearrangement links TRBV7-2 to TRBJ2-2; D gene unclear. Germline V gene lookup returns CDR1 SGHTA and CDR2 FQGNSA. Trimming took 0 bases from V and 2 from J, leaving 4 bases between them. The length of the CDR3 is 14 residues. The CDR3 nucleotides are TGTGCCAGCAGCTTAGCTCTTAACACCGGGGAGCTGTTTTTT. Its translation is CASSLALNTGELFF.

V and J are TRBV3-1 (or the pseudogene TRBV3-2) and TRBJ2-7, with TRBD1 matching 10 bases. This CDR3 contains 14 residues. V lost 5 bases, J lost 6 bases, and 7 bases stayed unmatched. Germline assignment: CDR1 LGHDT and CDR2 YNNKEL (reference sequence). The CDR3 here is CASSGGTGAVEQYF. The CDR3 region has the DNA TGTGCCAGCAGCGGTGGGACAGGGGCTGTCGAGCAGTACTTC.

CDR3 sequence reads: CASSYVLGGQPQHF. CDR3 nucleotide sequence: TGTGCCAGCAGTTACGTTCTGGGAGGTCAGCCCCAGCATTTT. The V call is TRBV6-6, the J call TRBJ1-5; no definite D call. Germline V gene sequence: CDR1 MNHNY, CDR2 SVGAGI (reference sequence). Trimming pared 2 bases from V and 6 bases from J, leaving 11 bases between. The CDR3 is 14 residues long.

The chain combines TRBV5-4 with TRBJ2-2; D remains unclear. Germline lookup yields CDR1 SGHNT and CDR2 YYREEE (reference sequence). The CDR3 is 15 amino acids. With 2 bases removed from V and 1 base from J, the gap between germline ends came to 9 bases. For the CDR3, the DNA is TGTGCCAGCAGCTTCTCAGTTCTGAACACCGGGGAGCTGTTTTTT. Its translation: CASSFSVLNTGELFF.

The chain employs TRBV5-1 and TRBJ2-2, with TRBD1 as a possible D gene (6 bases). Trimming removed 5 bases at V and 3 bases at J, with 17 bases between. The CDR3 has 16 amino acids. Germline V lookup: CDR1 SGHRS, CDR2 YFSETQ. CDR3 nucleotide sequence: TGCGCCAGCAGTCCACGAACAGGGATTGACACCGGGGAGCTGTTTTTT. This encodes CASSPRTGIDTGELFF.

The gene calls are TRBV2 and TRBJ1-2; 8 nucleotides agree with TRBD1. The V gene end was trimmed by 4 bases and the J gene end by 2 bases; junction bases not matched to a gene: 12. Germline V gene sequence: CDR1 SNHLY, CDR2 FYNNEI. The CDR3 covers 17 residues. The CDR3 is CASSVVLRGPENYGYTF. CDR3 DNA sequence: TGTGCCAGCAGTGTAGTGCTCAGGGGGCCAGAAAACTATGGCTACACCTTC.

Details on this clone: The germline gene is not matched at one end of the junction; a read error may be the cause. J is TRBJ2-3 and V is TRBV14; D remains unclear. The CDR3 has 15 residues. CDR1 SGHDN and CDR2 FVKESK come from the germline V gene. The DNA of the CDR3 is TGTGCCAGCAGCGAAGATGGGCAAGGCACAGATACGCAGTATTTT. Amino acid sequence: CASSEDGQGTDTQYF.

J is TRBJ1-4 and V is TRBV5-8, with 8 bases matching TRBD1. The germline V gene encodes CDR1 SGHTS and CDR2 YDEGEE. With 2 bases clipped from V and 7 bases from J, the junction kept 10 bases outside the gene matches. CDR3 length: 16 residues. The DNA for the CDR3 is TGTGCCAGCAGCTTCGGGAAAACAGGGGGTGGTGAAAAACTGTTTTTT. Translating gives CASSFGKTGGGEKLFF.

This rearrangement joins TRBV5-4 to TRBJ2-7, with a possible D match to TRBD1 (6 bases). This CDR3 comprises 13 residues. Trimming cost V 4 bases and J 1 base, with 9 bases left between them. CDR1 and CDR2 (germline): SGHNT, YYREEE (reference sequence). The CDR3 nucleotides are TGTGCCAGCAGCGGGGACAATTCCTACGAGCAGTACTTC. It yields the protein CASSGDNSYEQYF.

The chain has TRBV6-2 or TRBV6-3 and TRBJ2-5; possibly TRBD2 for D (5 bases). The CDR3 has 15 residues. Looked up from germline, CDR1 is MNHEY and CDR2 is SVGEGT. V dropped 3 bases and J dropped 2 bases, with 13 bases sitting between them. The CDR3 nucleotides read TGTGCCAGCAGTTATAGCGCGGTCAGGCAAGAGACCCAGTACTTC. Translation gives CASSYSAVRQETQYF.

The chain has TRBV7-9 and TRBJ1-5; TRBD1 is a possible D gene (5 bases). Between the trimmed V and J ends, which lost 3 bases and 5 bases, there was a span of 11 bases. From germline, CDR1 is SEHNR and CDR2 FQNEAQ (reference sequence). This CDR3 is built from 14 residues. The chain's CDR3 is CASSFQGADQPQHF. As DNA, the CDR3 is TGTGCCAGCAGCTTTCAAGGGGCGGATCAGCCCCAGCATTTT.

The chain couples TRBV6-2 or TRBV6-3 to TRBJ2-1; 8 bases align to TRBD1. In germline, CDR1 is MNHEY, CDR2 SVGEGT. The CDR3 covers 18 residues. Trimming took 2 bases from V and 1 from J; bases not matched to a gene: 10. CDR3 loop: CASSYPPGQGASYNEQFF. The DNA for the CDR3 is TGTGCCAGCAGTTACCCGCCGGGCCAGGGGGCTTCCTACAATGAGCAGTTCTTC.

This clone was counted a few times. The chain is built from TRBV10-3 and TRBJ1-1; D may be TRBD1 (6 bases). Germline CDR1 ENHRY, CDR2 SYGVKD. The CDR3 length is 15 residues. The ends were cut back, 5 bases at V and 1 base at J, with 14 bases in the middle. The CDR3 bases are TGTGCCATCAGTAGGGCAGGGGAGGGGAACACTGAAGCTTTCTTT. This encodes CAISRAGEGNTEAFF.

This sequence joins TRBV6-2 or TRBV6-3 and TRBJ2-7, with a tentative D call TRBD2 (5 bases). The CDR3 contains 16 residues. CDR1 and CDR2 from the germline V gene are MNHEY and SVGEGT. Trimming took 2 bases from V and 0 from J, leaving 14 bases between them. This CDR3 reads CASSYLVRLASYEQYF. The CDR3 coding sequence is TGTGCCAGCAGTTACCTCGTCCGGCTAGCCTCCTACGAGCAGTACTTC.

The chain joins TRBV7-3 to TRBJ2-1; D remains ambiguous. This CDR3 contains 13 residues. Germline CDR1 reads SGHTA; CDR2 reads FQGTGA. V lost 2 bases and J lost 8, with 10 bases in between. The CDR3 is CASSLEMADEQFF. The CDR3, as DNA: TGTGCCAGCAGCTTAGAGATGGCGGATGAGCAGTTCTTC.

This chain joins TRBV19 and TRBJ1-5; no clear D. Germline-derived CDR1 and CDR2 are LNHDA and SQIVND (reference sequence). V was cut by 5 bases and J by 3 bases, with 5 bases left in between. The CDR3 contains 12 residues. CDR3 DNA sequence: TGTGCCAGTAGTTCAGACAATCAGCCCCAGCATTTT. It yields the protein CASSSDNQPQHF. Full variable domain (remainder filled in from reference TRBV19 and TRBJ1-5): DGGITQSPKYLFRKEGQNVTLSCEQNLNHDAMYWYRQDPGQGLRLIYYSQIVNDFQKGDIAEGYSVSREKKESFPLTVTSAQKNPTAFYLCASSSDNQPQHFGDGTRLSIL.

V and J are TRBV5-1 and TRBJ2-3, with D maybe TRBD1 (5 bases). The V gene lost 2 bases and the J gene lost 1 base, with 8 bases spanning the gap. Germline loops: CDR1 SGHRS, CDR2 YFSETQ. The CDR3 is made up of 14 amino acids. The chain's CDR3 is CASSLRGRTDTQYF. The CDR3 DNA sequence: TGCGCCAGCAGCTTAAGGGGCCGCACAGATACGCAGTATTTT.

The rearrangement joins TRBV5-1 to TRBJ1-1; 8 positions agree with TRBD1. Germline V lookup: CDR1 SGHRS, CDR2 YFSETQ. V gave up 4 bases and J gave up 3 bases; unmatched junction bases: 11. This CDR3 has 16 residues. This CDR3 is CASSVSGTGPYTEAFF. The CDR3 DNA sequence: TGCGCCAGCAGCGTCTCCGGGACAGGCCCCTACACTGAAGCTTTCTTT.

CDR3 sequence reads: CASSVGLAPTQYF. CDR3 DNA sequence: TGTGCCAGCAGCGTGGGACTAGCGCCTACGCAGTATTTT. The V and J genes are TRBV7-2 and TRBJ2-3, with 10 bases lining up with TRBD2. This CDR3 has 13 residues. The ends lost 5 bases at V and 8 bases at J; junction bases unmatched: 4. Germline V lookup: CDR1 SGHTA, CDR2 FQGNSA.

The chain joins TRBV12-5 to TRBJ2-3; 9 bases align to TRBD2. Germline V gene lookup returns CDR1 LGHNT and CDR2 FRNRAP. This CDR3 is built from 15 residues. V lost 4 bases and J lost 4; bases outside the gene matches: 6. DNA of the CDR3: TGTGCTAGTGGTTCGGGACTAGCAAATGCAGATACGCAGTATTTT. Its translation is CASGSGLANADTQYF.